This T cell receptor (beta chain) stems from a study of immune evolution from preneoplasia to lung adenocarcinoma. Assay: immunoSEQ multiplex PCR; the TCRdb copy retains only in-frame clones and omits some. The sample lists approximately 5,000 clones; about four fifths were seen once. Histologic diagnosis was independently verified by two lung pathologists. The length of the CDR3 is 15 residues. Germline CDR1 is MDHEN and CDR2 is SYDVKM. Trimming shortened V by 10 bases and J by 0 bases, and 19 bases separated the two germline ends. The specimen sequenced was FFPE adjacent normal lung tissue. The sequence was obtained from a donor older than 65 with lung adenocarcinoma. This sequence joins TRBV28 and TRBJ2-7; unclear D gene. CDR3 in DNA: TGTGCCACCTCACCCCCGGTGGACGACTCCTACGAGCAGTACTTC. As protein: CATSPPVDDSYEQYF.